This TCR beta chain came from a study of PD-1 blockade in classical Hodgkin lymphoma. The V end lost 6 bases, the J end lost 5 bases, and 11 bases lay between the germline ends. There are 12 residues in the CDR3. Germline loops: CDR1 MNHNS, CDR2 SASEGT. Study-wide results and limits: Newly diagnosed patients were said to have less baseline TCR diversity than healthy donors did.

About this clone: The antigen is undetermined.

The table came from immunoSEQ multiplex PCR; TCRdb's copy has only in-frame clones and leaves some out. This table has around 8,400 clones, about four fifths appearing once. The time point here: cycle 4 day 1 (C4D1), after less than seven weeks of nivolumab. Each patient experienced a relapse that followed autologous stem cell transplantation, and brentuximab vedotin exposure varied. From thawed PBMCs, CD8+ T cells were isolated by magnetic negative selection. The sequence came from a human donor with classical Hodgkin lymphoma. The sample in question was CD8+ T cells from blood, obtained before the fourth cycle of nivolumab. This chain connects TRBV6-1 to TRBJ2-7; D remains ambiguous. CDR3 nucleotides: TGTGCCAGCAGATATACATGGGACGAGCAGTACTTC. Protein product: CASRYTWDEQYF.